A single sample is the source of the 20 T cell receptor beta chains below, sequenced in a study of blood T cell repertoires in COVID-19 (dated by TCRdb to about 2020). Library method: the immunoSEQ multiplex PCR assay. TCRdb took this table from immuneACCESS and kept in-frame rearrangements with V and J called. Such tables lack part of the clones; where checked against another copy, unresolved V genes explain under half of the gap, and the rest is unexplained. This sample gives over 120,000 clones in total; approximately 84% of them show up just once. Less than 3.5% of the sample lies in the top ten. What was sequenced was peripheral blood. The receptors were sampled from a human donor with acute or convalescent COVID-19. The donor label of this sample is uncertain.

This clone was counted once. The V gene is TRBV27, the J gene TRBJ1-5; 7 nucleotides agree with TRBD1. V shed 6 bases, J shed 6 bases, and the junction held 11 bases outside the gene matches. Germline values: CDR1 MNHEY, CDR2 SMNVEV (reference sequence). The CDR3 is 15 residues long. CDR3 in amino acids: CASRARTGWGQPQHF. The CDR3 DNA is TGTGCCAGCAGAGCACGGACAGGTTGGGGTCAGCCCCAGCATTTT.

The chain uses TRBV10-3 and TRBJ1-2; tentative D call: TRBD1 (5 bases). CDR1 ENHRY and CDR2 SYGVKD come from the germline V gene. The CDR3 runs to 14 residues. Trimming pared 7 bases from V and 1 base from J, leaving 13 bases between. CDR3 in amino acids: CAITVDSNNYGYTF. In nucleotides, the CDR3 is TGTGCCATCACCGTTGACAGCAATAACTATGGCTACACCTTC.

The V and J genes are TRBV27 and TRBJ1-2, with TRBD1 identical over 8 bases. The germline V gene encodes CDR1 MNHEY and CDR2 SMNVEV (reference sequence). V lost 3 bases to trimming and J lost 4 bases; unmatched junction nucleotides: 13. The CDR3 covers 17 residues. Here the CDR3 reads CASSLGPSSGGFYGYTF. The CDR3 DNA reads TGTGCCAGCAGTTTGGGGCCGTCATCAGGGGGCTTCTATGGCTACACCTTC.

The chain is built from TRBV28 and TRBJ2-3; TRBD1 agrees at 9 bases. Germline CDR1 is MDHEN and CDR2 is SYDVKM. This CDR3 spans 15 amino acids. The trim removed 6 bases at V and 2 bases at J, leaving 6 bases unmatched. CDR3 in DNA: TGTGCCAGCAGCCAGGGACAGGGCATCACAGATACGCAGTATTTT. Encoded protein: CASSQGQGITDTQYF.

This sequence joins TRBV3-1 (or the pseudogene TRBV3-2) and TRBJ1-4; 7 bases fit TRBD1. CDR3 size: 14 residues. V lost 6 bases and J lost 7; bases outside the gene matches: 8. The germline V gene encodes CDR1 LGHDT and CDR2 YNNKEL (reference sequence). The CDR3 nucleotides are TGTGCCAGCAGTCGAGGGGGCGGAGGTGAAAAACTGTTTTTT. It is translated as CASSRGGGGEKLFF.

The V and J genes are TRBV7-3 and TRBJ2-2; D may be TRBD1 (5 bases). This CDR3 contains 14 residues. Germline V CDR1 and CDR2: SGHTA, FQGTGA. V was cut by 0 bases and J by 4 bases, with 6 bases left in between. The CDR3 DNA reads as TGTGCCAGCAGCTTAACAGGGGCCACCGGGGAGCTGTTTTTT. Translation: CASSLTGATGELFF.

The V and J genes are TRBV27 and TRBJ2-3; D possibly corresponds to TRBD2 (5 bases). Trimming pared 1 base from V and 6 bases from J, leaving 14 bases between. This CDR3 contains 15 residues. CDR1 is MNHEY, CDR2 SMNVEV, per germline (reference sequence). The CDR3 DNA is TGTGCCAGCAGTTTATTCCCACAGAGGGCGGATACGCAGTATTTT. This encodes CASSLFPQRADTQYF.

On this clone: Compared with germline, one end of the junction differs, possibly owing to a read error. V gene TRBV5-6 combines with J gene TRBJ1-6, with D perhaps matching TRBD1 (6 bases). Germline V gene lookup returns CDR1 SGHDT and CDR2 YYEEEE. This CDR3 region has 12 residues. CDR3: CASSLGDRGDTF. In nucleotides, the CDR3 is TGTGCCAGCAGCTTGGGGGACCGTGGGGACACCTTT.

This sequence joins TRBV4-1 and TRBJ1-1; 8 bases are a match to TRBD1. The V gene end was trimmed by 3 bases and the J gene end by 4 bases; junction bases not matched to a gene: 4. The CDR3 spans 14 residues. Germline CDR1 MGHRA, CDR2 YSYEKL. This CDR3 is CASSHTGGVTEAFF. The CDR3 nucleotides read TGCGCCAGCAGCCACACAGGGGGTGTCACTGAAGCTTTCTTT.

A single count supports this clone. The V and J genes are TRBV2 and TRBJ1-6, with D maybe TRBD1 (6 bases). The CDR3 extends over 14 amino acids. Trimming took off 8 bases at V and 7 bases at J, with 15 bases between the two ends. The germline gives CDR1 SNHLY, CDR2 FYNNEI. The CDR3 coding sequence is TGTGCCAGCCTTACAGGGATACTCAATTCACCCCTCCACTTT. The encoded protein is CASLTGILNSPLHF.

The CDR3 DNA is TGTGCCAGCAGCTTTTCAAGCGGGTACGAGCAGTACGTC. Its translation is CASSFSSGYEQYV. The J gene is TRBJ2-7, the V gene TRBV5-4, with D maybe TRBD2 (6 bases). V was clipped by 2 bases and J by 4 bases, with 10 bases between them. The length of the CDR3 is 13 residues. CDR1 is SGHNT, CDR2 YYREEE, per germline (reference sequence).

The chain employs TRBV12-3 or TRBV12-4 and TRBJ1-1, with a tentative D call TRBD1 (6 bases). This CDR3 is 13 amino acids long. V was pared by 0 bases and J by 4 bases, with 6 bases between. The CDR3 DNA is TGTGCCAGCAGTTTAGCAGGGGGCACTGAAGCTTTCTTT. Translated, it gives CASSLAGGTEAFF.

The rearrangement uses TRBV5-1 and TRBJ2-5; the match to TRBD1 covers 11 bases. J was trimmed by 4 bases and V by 3 bases; bases with no gene match: 2. Germline assignment: CDR1 SGHRS and CDR2 YFSETQ. The CDR3 is made up of 14 amino acids. The CDR3 coding sequence is TGCGCCAGCAGCTCCGGGACAGGGGGAGAGACCCAGTACTTC. It specifies CASSSGTGGETQYF. Using reference TRBV5-1 and TRBJ2-5 for the parts outside the CDR3, the full variable domain is KAGVTQTPRYLIKTRGQQVTLSCSPISGHRSVSWYQQTPGQGLQFLFEYFSETQRNKGNFPGRFSGRQFSNSRSEMNVSTLELGDSALYLCASSSGTGGETQYFGPGTRLLVL.

This clone was seen only a few times. The V call is TRBV7-9, the J call TRBJ2-5; TRBD2 is a possible D gene (6 bases). CDR3 size: 14 residues. Per the germline V gene, CDR1 is SEHNR and CDR2 is FQNEAQ (reference sequence). Trimming took off 2 bases at V and 5 bases at J, with 12 bases between the two ends. The CDR3 DNA reads TGTGCCAGCAGCTTAAGTAGACTAGTTGAGACCCAGTACTTC. It translates to CASSLSRLVETQYF.

This clone was detected a few times. The genes are TRBV7-6 and TRBJ1-3; D gene ambiguous. Germline CDR1 SGHVS, CDR2 FNYEAQ. There are 15 residues in the CDR3. Trimming cost V 1 base and J 3 bases, with 10 bases left between them. The CDR3 DNA is TGTGCCAGCAGCTTAGAACCATCCGGTGGAAACACCATATATTTT. It yields the protein CASSLEPSGGNTIYF.

This clone has only a few counts. The rearrangement joins TRBV19 to TRBJ2-2; 8 nucleotides align to TRBD2. The CDR3 has 14 residues. Germline V gene sequence: CDR1 LNHDA, CDR2 SQIVND (reference sequence). V gave up 6 bases and J gave up 1 base; unmatched junction bases: 1. The CDR3 coding sequence is TGTGCCAGTAGCGCGGGAGGGAACACCGGGGAGCTGTTTTTT. Its protein is CASSAGGNTGELFF.

The rearrangement joins TRBV5-5 to TRBJ2-2; weak D call: TRBD2 (6 bases). Germline values: CDR1 SGHKS, CDR2 YYEKEE (reference sequence). The CDR3 has 15 amino acids. Trimming left V 4 bases short and J 0 bases short, with 10 bases between. The CDR3 coding sequence is TGTGCCAGCAGCCCGGACTACGCGAACACCGGGGAGCTGTTTTTT. It is translated as CASSPDYANTGELFF.

This clone was seen only once. J is TRBJ2-5 and V is TRBV3-1 (or the pseudogene TRBV3-2), with 8 bases identical to TRBD1. CDR1 is LGHDT and CDR2 is YNNKEL in the germline V gene (reference sequence). J lost 9 bases, V lost 0 bases, and 21 bases had no gene match. The CDR3 extends over 19 amino acids. The CDR3 sequence is CASSQEGQAVGGPRGAQYF. Here the CDR3 DNA reads TGTGCCAGCAGCCAAGAGGGACAGGCAGTGGGCGGCCCTCGAGGGGCCCAGTACTTC.

V usage is TRBV4-1 and J usage is TRBJ2-5; 10 positions match TRBD2. With 0 bases clipped from V and 5 bases from J, the junction kept 9 bases outside the gene matches. CDR1 and CDR2 from the germline V gene are MGHRA and YSYEKL. The CDR3 loop spans 17 amino acids. CDR3 residues: CASSQDRSGGARETQYF. CDR3 nucleotide sequence: TGCGCCAGCAGCCAAGATCGAAGCGGGGGGGCTAGGGAGACCCAGTACTTC.

The chain couples TRBV6-2 or TRBV6-3 to TRBJ2-2, with 7 bases identical to TRBD2. The CDR3 runs 16 residues. Per germline, CDR1 MNHEY and CDR2 SVGEGT. Unmatched junction bases numbered 1, after V lost 0 bases and J lost 0 bases. The CDR3 DNA follows: TGTGCCAGCAGTTACTCGAGCGGGGCGAACACCGGGGAGCTGTTTTTT. Translation: CASSYSSGANTGELFF.